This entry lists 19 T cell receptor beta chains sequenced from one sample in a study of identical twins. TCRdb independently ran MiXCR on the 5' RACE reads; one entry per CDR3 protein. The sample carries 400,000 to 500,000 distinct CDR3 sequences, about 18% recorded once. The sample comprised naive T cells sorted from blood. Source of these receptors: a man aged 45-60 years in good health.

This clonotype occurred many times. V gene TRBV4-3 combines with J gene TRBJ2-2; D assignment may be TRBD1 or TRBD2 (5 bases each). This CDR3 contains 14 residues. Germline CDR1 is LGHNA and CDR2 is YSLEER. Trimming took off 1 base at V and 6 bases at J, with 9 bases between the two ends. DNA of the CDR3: TGCGCCAGCAGCCAAGCGGTGGGGGCCGGGGAGCTGTTTTTT. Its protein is CASSQAVGAGELFF.

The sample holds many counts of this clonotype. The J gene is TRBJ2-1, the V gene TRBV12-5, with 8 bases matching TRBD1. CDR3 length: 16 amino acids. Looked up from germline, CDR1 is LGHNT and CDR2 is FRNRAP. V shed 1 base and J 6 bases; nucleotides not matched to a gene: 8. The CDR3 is CASGLAPGQALNEQFF. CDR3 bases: TGTGCTAGTGGTTTGGCCCCGGGACAGGCCCTCAATGAGCAGTTCTTC.

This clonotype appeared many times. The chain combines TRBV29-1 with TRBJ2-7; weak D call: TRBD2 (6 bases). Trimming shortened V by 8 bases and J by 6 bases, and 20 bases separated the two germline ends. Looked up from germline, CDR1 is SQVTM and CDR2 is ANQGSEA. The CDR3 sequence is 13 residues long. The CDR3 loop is CSPPAPTRVEQYF. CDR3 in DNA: TGCAGCCCTCCGGCCCCGACTAGGGTCGAGCAGTACTTC.

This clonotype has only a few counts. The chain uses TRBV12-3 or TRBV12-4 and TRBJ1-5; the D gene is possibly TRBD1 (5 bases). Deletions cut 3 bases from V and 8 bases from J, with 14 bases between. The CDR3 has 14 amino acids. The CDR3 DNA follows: TGTGCCAGCAGTTTTCGACAGTCGGAGAAGCCCCAGCATTTT. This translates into CASSFRQSEKPQHF.

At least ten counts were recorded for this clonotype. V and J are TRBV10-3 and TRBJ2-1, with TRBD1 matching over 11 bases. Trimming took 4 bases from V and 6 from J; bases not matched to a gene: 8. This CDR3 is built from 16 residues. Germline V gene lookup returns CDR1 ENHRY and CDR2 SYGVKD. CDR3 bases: TGTGCCATCAGTGGAACCTCGGACAGGGGGCTCAATGAGCAGTTCTTC. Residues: CAISGTSDRGLNEQFF.

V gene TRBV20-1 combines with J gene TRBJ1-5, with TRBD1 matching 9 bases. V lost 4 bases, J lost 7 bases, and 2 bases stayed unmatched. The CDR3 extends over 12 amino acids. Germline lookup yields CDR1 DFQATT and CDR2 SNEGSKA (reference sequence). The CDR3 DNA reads TGCAGTGCTAAGGGACAGGGCCAGCCCCAGCATTTT. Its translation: CSAKGQGQPQHF.

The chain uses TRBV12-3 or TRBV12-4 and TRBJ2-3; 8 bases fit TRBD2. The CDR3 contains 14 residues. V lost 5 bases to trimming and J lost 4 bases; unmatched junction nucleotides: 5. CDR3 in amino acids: CASSLAGRADTQYF. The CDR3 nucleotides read TGTGCCAGCAGTCTTGCCGGGAGGGCAGATACGCAGTATTTT.

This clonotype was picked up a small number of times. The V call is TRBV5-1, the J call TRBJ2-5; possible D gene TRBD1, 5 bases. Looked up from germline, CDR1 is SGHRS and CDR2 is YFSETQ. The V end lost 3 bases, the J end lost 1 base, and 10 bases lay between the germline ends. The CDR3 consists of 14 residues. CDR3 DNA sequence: TGCGCCAGCAGCTCGACAGCTATCCAAGAGACCCAGTACTTC. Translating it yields CASSSTAIQETQYF.

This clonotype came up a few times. The chain's CDR3 is CASSFIGDSYEQYF. In DNA, the CDR3 is TGTGCCAGCAGTTTCATCGGGGACTCCTACGAGCAGTACTTC. V is TRBV28 and J is TRBJ2-7; a weak D match, TRBD2 (5 bases). From germline, CDR1 is MDHEN and CDR2 SYDVKM. Trimming removed 3 bases from V and 0 bases from J, with 9 bases in between. The CDR3 is 14 amino acids.

The CDR3 region has the DNA TGTGCCAGCAGTTGGAACATCGGCGGCTACACCTTC. This sequence encodes CASSWNIGGYTF. The chain employs TRBV12-3 or TRBV12-4 and TRBJ1-2; D gene uncertain. The V and J ends lost 4 bases and 8 bases respectively, with 11 bases between them. This CDR3 is built from 12 residues.

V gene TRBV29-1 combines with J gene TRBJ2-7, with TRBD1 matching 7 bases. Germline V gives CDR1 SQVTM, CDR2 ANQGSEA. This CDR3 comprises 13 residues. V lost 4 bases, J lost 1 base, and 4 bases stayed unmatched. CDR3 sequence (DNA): TGCAGCGTTGCGGGACAGTTATCCTACGAGCAGTACTTC. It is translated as CSVAGQLSYEQYF.

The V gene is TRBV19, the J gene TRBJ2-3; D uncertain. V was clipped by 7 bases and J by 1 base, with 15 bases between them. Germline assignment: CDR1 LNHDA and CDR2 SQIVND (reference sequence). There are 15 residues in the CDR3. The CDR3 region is CASTYSHAGTDTQYF. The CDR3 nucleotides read TGTGCCAGTACCTATTCACATGCCGGCACAGATACGCAGTATTTT.

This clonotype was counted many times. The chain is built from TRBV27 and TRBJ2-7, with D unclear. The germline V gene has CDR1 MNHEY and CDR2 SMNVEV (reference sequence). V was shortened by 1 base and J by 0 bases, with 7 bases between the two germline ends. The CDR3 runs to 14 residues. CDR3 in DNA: TGTGCCAGCAGTTTATTGGGCGGCTCCTACGAGCAGTACTTC. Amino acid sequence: CASSLLGGSYEQYF.

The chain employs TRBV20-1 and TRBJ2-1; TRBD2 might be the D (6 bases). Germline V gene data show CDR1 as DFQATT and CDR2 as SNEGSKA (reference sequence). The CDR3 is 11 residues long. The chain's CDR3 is CIGEARGEQFF. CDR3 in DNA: TGCATAGGGGAGGCCCGTGGTGAGCAGTTCTTC.

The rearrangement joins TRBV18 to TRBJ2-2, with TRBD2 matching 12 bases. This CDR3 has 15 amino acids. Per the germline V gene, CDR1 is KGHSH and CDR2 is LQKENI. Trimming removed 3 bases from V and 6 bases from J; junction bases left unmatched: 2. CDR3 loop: CASSPTSGGSGELFF. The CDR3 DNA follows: TGTGCCAGCTCACCGACTAGCGGGGGATCCGGGGAGCTGTTTTTT.

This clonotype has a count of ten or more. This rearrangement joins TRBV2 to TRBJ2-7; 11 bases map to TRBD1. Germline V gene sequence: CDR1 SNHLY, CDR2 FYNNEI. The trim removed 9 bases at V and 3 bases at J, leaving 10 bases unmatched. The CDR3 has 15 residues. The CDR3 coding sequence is TGTGCCAGTATGGACAGGGGGCGTTTTGGCTACGAGCAGTACTTC. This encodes CASMDRGRFGYEQYF.

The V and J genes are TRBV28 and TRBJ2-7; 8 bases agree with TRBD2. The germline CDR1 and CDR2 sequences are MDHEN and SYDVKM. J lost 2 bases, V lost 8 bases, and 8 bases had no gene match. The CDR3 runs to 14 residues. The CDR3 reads CASLPPGGTYEQYF. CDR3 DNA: TGTGCCAGCCTCCCTCCGGGGGGGACCTACGAGCAGTACTTC.

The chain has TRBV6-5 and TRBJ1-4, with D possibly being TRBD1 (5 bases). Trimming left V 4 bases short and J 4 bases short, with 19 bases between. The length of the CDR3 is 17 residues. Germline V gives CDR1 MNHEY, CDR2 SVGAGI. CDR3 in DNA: TGTGCCAGCAGTTCAACAGAAGGGGTATCGGGTAATGAAAAACTGTTTTTT. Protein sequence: CASSSTEGVSGNEKLFF.

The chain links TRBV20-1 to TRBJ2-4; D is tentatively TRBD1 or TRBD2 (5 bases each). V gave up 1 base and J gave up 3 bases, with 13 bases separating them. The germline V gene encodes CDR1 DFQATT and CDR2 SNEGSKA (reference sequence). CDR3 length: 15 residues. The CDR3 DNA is TGCAGTGCTAGAGGGGGGTATGGGGGCAAAAACATTCAGTACTTC. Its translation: CSARGGYGGKNIQYF.